Following are 7 T cell receptor beta chains from one sample sequenced in a study of identical twins. Each CDR3 protein is one row after TCRdb ran MiXCR on the 5' RACE reads. In the table there are more than 650,000 distinct CDR3 sequences, 5.5% to 7.5% of which are singletons. Sequenced: naive T cells sorted from blood. The receptors come from a man younger than 35 in good health.

This clonotype turned up a few times. The rearrangement joins TRBV11-2 to TRBJ2-5, with D perhaps TRBD1 (6 bases). The CDR3 is 16 residues long. The germline V and J ends were trimmed by 6 bases and 0 bases, with 17 bases remaining between them. The V gene's germline CDR1 is SGHAT and CDR2 FQNNGV. The DNA for the CDR3 is TGTGCCAGCAGGCGCCGGGACACGAAGTACCAAGAGACCCAGTACTTC. Translating it yields CASRRRDTKYQETQYF.

This clonotype was picked up many times. V usage is TRBV12-3 or TRBV12-4 and J usage is TRBJ2-2; 13 positions match TRBD2. This CDR3 is built from 14 residues. V lost 5 bases and J lost 10; bases outside the gene matches: 4. The CDR3 loop is CASSNGLAGVELFF. CDR3 coding DNA: TGTGCCAGCAGTAACGGACTAGCGGGAGTGGAGCTGTTTTTT.

This clonotype appeared many times. CDR3: CASSQGGTETGELFF. The DNA of the CDR3 is TGTGCCAGCAGCCAAGGGGGTACGGAAACCGGGGAGCTGTTTTTT. The chain links TRBV3-1 to TRBJ2-2; D is unclear. Germline V CDR1 and CDR2: LGHDT, YNNKEL (reference sequence). Trimming took off 1 base at V and 5 bases at J, with 11 bases between the two ends. The CDR3 covers 15 residues.

The V and J genes are TRBV7-9 and TRBJ1-1, with 7 bases aligning to TRBD1. The CDR3 runs 14 residues. The germline V gene has CDR1 SEHNR and CDR2 FQNEAQ (reference sequence). Losses at the gene ends were 5 bases for V and 5 bases for J; bases not matched to a gene: 8. The CDR3 sequence is CASSETRGWTEAFF. As DNA, the CDR3 is TGTGCCAGCAGCGAAACCAGGGGGTGGACTGAAGCTTTCTTT. Together with reference TRBV7-9 and TRBJ1-1, the CDR3 gives the full variable domain: DTGVSQNPRHKITKRGQNVTFRCDPISEHNRLYWYRQTLGQGPEFLTYFQNEAQLEKSRLLSDRFSAERPKGSFSTLEIQRTEQGDSAMYLCASSETRGWTEAFFGQGTRLTVV.

Many counts were recorded for this clonotype. This chain uses TRBV7-9 with TRBJ2-1, with TRBD2 identical over 9 bases. Germline trimming cut 2 bases from V and 7 bases from J; bases unmatched to any gene: 9. The CDR3 totals 16 residues. Germline V CDR1 and CDR2: SEHNR, FQNEAQ (reference sequence). The CDR3: CASSLLKRGVQNEQFF. The CDR3 region has the DNA TGTGCCAGCAGCTTATTAAAGCGGGGGGTTCAGAATGAGCAGTTCTTC.

The table lists this clonotype with many counts. This chain joins TRBV20-1 and TRBJ2-1; weak D call: TRBD2 (6 bases). V lost 3 bases, J lost 0 bases, and 12 bases lay in between. Germline-derived CDR1 and CDR2 are DFQATT and SNEGSKA (reference sequence). The CDR3 is made up of 15 amino acids. DNA for the CDR3: TGCAGTGCTAGTGGTCTAGCGAGCTCCTACAATGAGCAGTTCTTC. This gives the protein CSASGLASSYNEQFF.

This clonotype has ten or more counts. The rearrangement joins TRBV24-1 to TRBJ2-1; TRBD1 matches at 12 bases. Germline CDR1 KGHDR, CDR2 SFDVKD. V was clipped by 0 bases and J by 4 bases; unmatched bases: 6. The CDR3 consists of 18 residues. The CDR3 spells CATSDLGTGGLAYNEQFF. For the CDR3, the DNA is TGTGCCACCAGTGATTTGGGGACAGGGGGCTTAGCGTACAATGAGCAGTTCTTC.